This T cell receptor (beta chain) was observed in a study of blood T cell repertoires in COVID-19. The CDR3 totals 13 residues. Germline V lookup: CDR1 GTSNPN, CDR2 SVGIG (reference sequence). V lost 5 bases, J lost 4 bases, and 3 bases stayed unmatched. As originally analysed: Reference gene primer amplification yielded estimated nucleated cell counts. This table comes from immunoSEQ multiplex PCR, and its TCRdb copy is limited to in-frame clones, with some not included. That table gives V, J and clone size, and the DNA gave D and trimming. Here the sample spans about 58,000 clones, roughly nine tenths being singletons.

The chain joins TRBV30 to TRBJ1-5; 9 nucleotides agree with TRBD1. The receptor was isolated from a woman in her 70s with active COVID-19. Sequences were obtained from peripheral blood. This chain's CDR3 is CAWGTGPNQPQHF. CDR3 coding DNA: TGTGCCTGGGGGACAGGGCCGAATCAGCCCCAGCATTTT.